This TCR beta chain was sequenced for a study of monozygotic twins with inflammatory bowel disease. General study points: Twins with IBD were found to have lower TCRbeta diversity (inverse Simpson) than healthy co-twins. People with IBD had fewer clonotypes in common with others than healthy twins did, especially with disease activity.

This CDR3 has 16 residues. Germline loops: CDR1 DFQATT, CDR2 SNEGSKA (reference sequence). Following a re-call of the 5' RACE reads, TCRdb has one entry per CDR3 protein and lacks DNA. The table gives over 130,000 distinct CDR3 sequences; the top ten clones make up roughly 2.5% of it. A remark on this clonotype: Its antigen is unidentified.

Sequenced input: blood. This chain uses TRBV20-1 with TRBJ2-5; TCRdb gives TRBD2 as the D gene, but with no DNA this cannot be confirmed. This TCR came from a human donor with ulcerative colitis or Crohn's disease, or a healthy co-twin of an affected twin (not recorded which). The CDR3: CSARLWLAGDQETQYF.